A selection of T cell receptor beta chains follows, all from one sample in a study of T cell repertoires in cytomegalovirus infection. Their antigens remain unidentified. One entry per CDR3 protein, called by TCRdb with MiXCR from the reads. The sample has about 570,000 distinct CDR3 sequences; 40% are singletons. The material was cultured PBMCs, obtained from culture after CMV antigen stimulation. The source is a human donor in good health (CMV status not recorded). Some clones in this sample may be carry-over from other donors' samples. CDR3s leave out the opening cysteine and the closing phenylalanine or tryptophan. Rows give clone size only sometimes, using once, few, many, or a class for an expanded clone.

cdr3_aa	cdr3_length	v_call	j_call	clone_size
ASSPSGTGGEPQH	13	TRBV13	TRBJ1-5	-
ASSEVQGARNEQF	13	TRBV6-1	TRBJ2-1	few
SARTNTGLADEQY	13	TRBV20-1	TRBJ2-7	-
SAQSVRMNTEAF	12	TRBV20-1	TRBJ1-1	-
SARRGGAGELF	11	TRBV20-1	TRBJ2-2	-
ASRVDLRYQETQY	13	TRBV2	TRBJ2-5	few
ASSIIAGGGNEQF	13	TRBV19	TRBJ2-1	-
ASIPNPGPEKDSNQPQH	17	TRBV19	TRBJ1-5	-
ASSPQGYQETQY	12	TRBV7-4	TRBJ2-5	-
ASSPGVRSNQPQH	13	TRBV28	TRBJ1-5	-
ASSFDGETQY	10	TRBV12-3/TRBV12-4	TRBJ2-5	few
SASRPGEIGTDTQY	14	TRBV20-1	TRBJ2-3	few
ASIRLAGTANTGELF	15	TRBV7-8	TRBJ2-2	few
ASSPRMGGGNTIY	13	TRBV7-2	TRBJ1-3	few
ASSPDQGEKLF	11	TRBV5-4	TRBJ1-4	-
SARVDDTQY	9	TRBV20-1	TRBJ2-3	-
AFSGGSSYEQY	11	TRBV30	TRBJ2-7	-
ATRDSSNYGYT	11	TRBV6-1	TRBJ1-2	few
ASRPGTSGVSTDTQY	15	TRBV2	TRBJ2-3	few
SAASGQRKTQY	11	TRBV20-1	TRBJ2-5	-
ASSFSSGSIYNEQF	14	TRBV7-2	TRBJ2-1	-
AISTLVGATLGEQY	14	TRBV10-3	TRBJ2-7	-
ASSDRFLAASRNEQF	15	TRBV6-1	TRBJ2-1	-
ASSRTGGVYGYT	12	TRBV7-2	TRBJ1-2	-
ASSPVPGQGNYGYT	14	TRBV12-3/TRBV12-4	TRBJ1-2	-
ASSPRRGSNEQF	12	TRBV7-2	TRBJ2-1	-
ASTLGGNEQF	10	TRBV12-3/TRBV12-4	TRBJ2-1	-
AISGEPSYNEQF	12	TRBV10-3	TRBJ2-1	-
ASSGQGAFTEAF	12	TRBV2	TRBJ1-1	-
ASSIPGQNYGYT	12	TRBV7-2	TRBJ1-2	-
ATRDRISSTDTQY	13	TRBV6-1	TRBJ2-3	few
ASSTGGAGNQPQH	13	TRBV7-9	TRBJ1-5	few
ASSDGLAGYNEQF	13	TRBV6-1	TRBJ2-1	-
ASSQDFRGETQY	12	TRBV14	TRBJ2-5	-
AISPVTGVNNEQF	13	TRBV10-3	TRBJ2-1	-
ASSSSGSNSPLH	12	TRBV7-6	TRBJ1-6	few
SARLASGQGPRNTGELF	17	TRBV20-1	TRBJ2-2	-
ASSLRAPWETQY	12	TRBV7-6	TRBJ2-5	few
ASTATSSRWGLTYGYT	16	TRBV28	TRBJ1-2	-
SVDCENSYEQY	11	TRBV29-1	TRBJ2-7	many
SASQPPGTPGNEQF	14	TRBV20-1	TRBJ2-1	-
ASRSRDRGSNQPQH	14	TRBV23-1	TRBJ1-5	-
ASSDRGQASYGYT	13	TRBV12-3/TRBV12-4	TRBJ1-2	few
ASKDGTGAYEQY	12	TRBV7-2	TRBJ2-7	-
ASSYEGLPYEQY	12	TRBV6-5	TRBJ2-7	-
SASGTSGRYTDTQY	14	TRBV20-1	TRBJ2-3	few
ASSDLIRETQY	11	TRBV7-9	TRBJ2-5	few
ASSLVRTGAGYFRAYNEQF	19	TRBV7-7	TRBJ2-1	-
AISDIGPTANEKLF	14	TRBV10-3	TRBJ1-4	-
ASSLLAGRGEQF	12	TRBV12-3/TRBV12-4	TRBJ2-1	many
ASSFGHSYGYT	11	TRBV12-3/TRBV12-4	TRBJ1-2	once
ASSLVLAGIYNEQF	14	TRBV7-2	TRBJ2-1	few
ASSPRGPLRADTQY	14	TRBV11-1	TRBJ2-3	-
ASSLDMVGTQY	11	TRBV7-2	TRBJ2-3	many
ASTSSRPNQETQY	13	TRBV6-8	TRBJ2-5	-
ASSSIADTQY	10	TRBV27	TRBJ2-3	few